This TCR beta chain was captured in a study of blood T cell repertoires in COVID-19. The method was immunoSEQ multiplex PCR; TCRdb's version includes in-frame clones alone and lacks a portion of them. This repertoire shows approximately 81,000 clones, roughly 86% found once; its top ten account for around 6.9%. CDR1 and CDR2 (germline): LNHDA, SQIVND (reference sequence). This CDR3 has 13 residues. V lost 4 bases, J lost 2 bases, and 9 bases lay in between. Sequenced material: peripheral blood. This clonotype was obtained from a human donor in a cohort sampled during active COVID-19. V gene TRBV19 combines with J gene TRBJ2-7; a possible D gene is TRBD1 (6 bases). This CDR3 is CASSTTGTYEQYF. The CDR3 region has the DNA TGTGCCAGTAGTACCACAGGGACCTACGAGCAGTACTTC.